The entry below describes one TCR beta chain. Its antigen is undetermined. The protocol was immunoSEQ multiplex PCR, while the TCRdb copy is restricted to in-frame clones and leaves out a portion. The sample holds more than 90,000 clones, approximately 79% seen once. The CDR3 is 12 residues long. Trimming pared 3 bases from V and 3 bases from J, leaving 5 bases between. Germline V gene data show CDR1 as KGHSH and CDR2 as LQKENI. The data originate from a study of fetal regulatory T cell absence and autoimmunity. Study conclusions and caveats: Some top pancreas TCR clones were over 95-fold enriched versus cord blood.

The TCR sequence derives from a male donor with IPEX syndrome. Sequencing was carried out using pancreas tissue. The chain links TRBV18 to TRBJ2-5; D is undetermined. CDR3 DNA sequence: TGTGCCAGCTCACCGCTGAAAGAGACCCAGTACTTC. It translates to CASSPLKETQYF.